This T cell receptor (beta chain) derives from a study of tumor-infiltrating lymphocytes in localized non-small cell lung cancer. For the study at large: Resected tumor was paired with non-adjacent uninvolved lung from the same patient.

Sequenced by immunoSEQ multiplex PCR; TCRdb stores in-frame clones only, minus some. The sample lists a few thousand clones, about 65% occurring once. The length of the CDR3 is 12 residues. CDR1 is SGHDT, CDR2 YYEEEE, per germline. V shed 3 bases, J shed 6 bases, and the junction held 3 bases outside the gene matches. Concerning this clone itself: Its specificity is unknown.

Study-level points and caveats: Each assay used a separate piece of the same tissue. Compared with uninvolved lung, tumors showed higher T cell infiltration by TCRbeta sequencing. Not all patients were TCR sequenced, owing to tissue quantity.

The TCR originated in a human donor with non-small cell lung cancer. Input material: uninvolved lung tissue not adjacent to the tumor. This rearrangement joins TRBV5-6 to TRBJ2-7, with 7 bases identical to TRBD1. CDR3: CASSSTGLEQYF. CDR3 coding DNA: TGTGCCAGCAGCTCGACAGGGCTCGAGCAGTACTTC. The variable domain in full, with the rest retrieved from reference TRBV5-6 and TRBJ2-7, is DAGVTQSPTHLIKTRGQQVTLRCSPKSGHDTVSWYQQALGQGPQFIFQYYEEEERQRGNFPDRFSGHQFPNYSSELNVNALLLGDSALYLCASSSTGLEQYFGPGTRLTVT.